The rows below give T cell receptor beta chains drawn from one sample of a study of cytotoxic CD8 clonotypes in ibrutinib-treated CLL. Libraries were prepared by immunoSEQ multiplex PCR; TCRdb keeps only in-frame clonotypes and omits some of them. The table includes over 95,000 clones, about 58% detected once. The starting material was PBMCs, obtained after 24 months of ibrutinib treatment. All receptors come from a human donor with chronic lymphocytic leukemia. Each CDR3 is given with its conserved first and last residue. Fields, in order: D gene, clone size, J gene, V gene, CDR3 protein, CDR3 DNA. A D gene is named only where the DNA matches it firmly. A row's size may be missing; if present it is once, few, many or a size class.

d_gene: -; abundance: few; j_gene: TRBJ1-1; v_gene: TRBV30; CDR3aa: CAWSFTWGEAFF; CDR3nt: TGTGCCTGGAGTTTTACCTGGGGTGAAGCTTTCTTT
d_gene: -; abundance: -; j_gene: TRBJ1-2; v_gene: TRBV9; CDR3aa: CASSVPSVSSYGYTF; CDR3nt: TGTGCCAGCAGCGTCCCCTCGGTCAGCTCCTATGGCTACACCTTC
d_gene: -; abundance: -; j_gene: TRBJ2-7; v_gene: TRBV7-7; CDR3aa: CASSLRDGRGYEQYF; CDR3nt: TGTGCTAGCAGCTTGCGGGACGGCCGAGGCTACGAGCAGTACTTC
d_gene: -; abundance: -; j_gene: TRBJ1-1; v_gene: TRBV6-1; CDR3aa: CASSEFTRNTEAFF; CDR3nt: TGTGCCAGCAGTGAATTTACCAGGAACACTGAAGCTTTCTTT
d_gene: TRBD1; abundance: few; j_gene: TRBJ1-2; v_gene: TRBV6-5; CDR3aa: CASSRGQGSYGYTF; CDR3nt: TGTGCCAGCAGTAGGGGACAGGGATCCTATGGCTACACCTTC
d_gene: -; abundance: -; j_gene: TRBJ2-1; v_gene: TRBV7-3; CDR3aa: CASSNRLDNEQFF; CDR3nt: TGTGCCAGCAGCAACCGACTAGACAATGAGCAGTTCTTC
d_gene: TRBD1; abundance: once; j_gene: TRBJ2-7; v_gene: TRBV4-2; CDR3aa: CASSQESGDREYEQYF; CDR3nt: TGTGCCAGCAGCCAAGAAAGCGGAGACAGGGAATACGAGCAGTACTTC
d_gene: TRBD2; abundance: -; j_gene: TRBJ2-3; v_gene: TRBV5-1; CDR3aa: CASSLTSGGGDTQYF; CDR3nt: TGCGCCAGCAGCTTGACTAGCGGGGGAGGAGATACGCAGTATTTT
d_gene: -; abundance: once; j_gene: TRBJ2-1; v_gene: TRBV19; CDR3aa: CASSAQGYGEQFF; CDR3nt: TGTGCCAGTAGTGCCCAGGGGTACGGTGAGCAGTTCTTC
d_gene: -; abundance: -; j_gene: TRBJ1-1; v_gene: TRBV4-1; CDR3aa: CASSQADTNTEAFF; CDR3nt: TGCGCCAGCAGCCAAGCGGACACCAACACTGAAGCTTTCTTT
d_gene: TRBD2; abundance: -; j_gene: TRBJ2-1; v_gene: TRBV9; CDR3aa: CASSSSGGGNVLYEQFF; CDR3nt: TGTGCCAGCAGCTCCAGCGGGGGGGGCAATGTTCTCTATGAGCAGTTCTTC
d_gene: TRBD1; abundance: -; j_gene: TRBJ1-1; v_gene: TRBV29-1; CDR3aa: CSGDSIEAFF; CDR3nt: TGCAGCGGGGACAGTATTGAAGCTTTCTTT
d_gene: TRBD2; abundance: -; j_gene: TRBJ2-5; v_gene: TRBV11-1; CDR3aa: CASNLRGMGGTSETQYF; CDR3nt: TGTGCCAGCAATCTGCGGGGGATGGGAGGCACGTCGGAGACCCAGTACTTC
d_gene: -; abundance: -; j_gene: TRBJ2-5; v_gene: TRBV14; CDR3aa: CASSATRDLETQYF; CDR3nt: TGTGCCAGCAGCGCTACTAGGGACTTAGAGACCCAGTACTTC
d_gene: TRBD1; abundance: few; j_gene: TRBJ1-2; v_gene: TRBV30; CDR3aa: CAWIHRGPNYGYTF; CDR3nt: TGTGCCTGGATCCACAGGGGACCGAACTATGGCTACACCTTC
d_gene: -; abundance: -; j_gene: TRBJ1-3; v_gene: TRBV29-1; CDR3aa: CSVGQGGNTIYF; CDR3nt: TGCAGCGTTGGGCAGGGAGGAAACACCATATATTTT
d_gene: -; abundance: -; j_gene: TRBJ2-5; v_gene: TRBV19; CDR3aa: CASSPGRRETQYF; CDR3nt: TGTGCCAGTAGTCCAGGGAGGCGGGAGACCCAGTACTTC
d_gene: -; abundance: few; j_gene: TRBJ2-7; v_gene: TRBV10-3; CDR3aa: CAIRGQPSSYEQYF; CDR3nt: TGTGCCATCAGAGGACAGCCATCCTCCTACGAGCAGTACTTC
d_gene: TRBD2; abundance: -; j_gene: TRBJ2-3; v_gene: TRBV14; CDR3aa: CASSQDLAGGTHHTDTQYF; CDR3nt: TGTGCCAGCAGCCAAGATCTGGCGGGGGGGACCCATCACACAGATACGCAGTATTTT
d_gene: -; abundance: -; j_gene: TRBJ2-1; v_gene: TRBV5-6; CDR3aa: CASSLAQAGSYNEQFF; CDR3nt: TGTGCCAGCAGCTTGGCACAGGCGGGGTCCTACAATGAGCAGTTCTTC
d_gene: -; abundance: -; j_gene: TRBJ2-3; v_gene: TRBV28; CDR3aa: CASCSPGGTSTDTQYF; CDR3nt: TGTGCCAGCTGCTCTCCCGGGGGTACTAGCACAGATACGCAGTATTTT
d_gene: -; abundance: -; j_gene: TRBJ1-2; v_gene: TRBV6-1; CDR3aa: CASSAAWGIGDYGYTF; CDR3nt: TGTGCCAGCAGTGCGGCCTGGGGTATCGGCGACTATGGCTACACCTTC
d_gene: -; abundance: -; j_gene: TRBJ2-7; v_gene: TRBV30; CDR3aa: CAWTGQRYEQYF; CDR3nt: TGTGCCTGGACAGGGCAGAGGTATGAGCAGTACTTC
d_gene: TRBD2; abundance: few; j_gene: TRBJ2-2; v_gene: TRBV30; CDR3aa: CAWSVKRGDTGELFF; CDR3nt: TGTGCCTGGAGTGTGAAGCGGGGGGACACCGGGGAGCTGTTTTTT
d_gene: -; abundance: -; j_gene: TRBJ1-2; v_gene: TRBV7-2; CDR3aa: CASSLVGPSYGYTF; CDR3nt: TGTGCCAGCAGCTTAGTAGGGCCCTCCTATGGCTACACCTTC
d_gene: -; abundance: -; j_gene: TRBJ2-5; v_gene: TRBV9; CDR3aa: CASSVAAKNPGETQYF; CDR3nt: TGTGCCAGCAGCGTAGCGGCTAAAAACCCTGGGGAGACCCAGTACTTC
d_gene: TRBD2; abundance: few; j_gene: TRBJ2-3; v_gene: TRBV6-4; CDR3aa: CASSDEAGGPGNTQYF; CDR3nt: TGTGCCAGCAGTGACGAGGCGGGGGGGCCCGGGAATACGCAGTATTTT
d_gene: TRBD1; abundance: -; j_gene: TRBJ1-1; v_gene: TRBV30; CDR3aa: CAWSAGGRAEAFF; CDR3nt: TGTGCCTGGAGTGCAGGGGGCAGAGCTGAAGCTTTCTTT
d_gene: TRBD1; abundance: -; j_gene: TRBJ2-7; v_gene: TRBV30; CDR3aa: CASSQGLAYEQYF; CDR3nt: TGTGCCTCTTCACAGGGGTTGGCCTACGAGCAGTACTTC
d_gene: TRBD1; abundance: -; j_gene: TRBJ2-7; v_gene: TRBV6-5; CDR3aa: CASSPLWDSYEQYF; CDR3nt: TGTGCCAGCAGTCCCTTATGGGACAGCTACGAGCAGTACTTC
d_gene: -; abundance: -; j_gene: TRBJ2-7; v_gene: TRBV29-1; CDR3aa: CSVEGGVNYEQYF; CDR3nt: TGCAGCGTTGAAGGCGGGGTAAATTACGAGCAGTACTTC
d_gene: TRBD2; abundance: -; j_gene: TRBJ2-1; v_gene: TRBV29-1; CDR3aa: CSASPTTSVGNEQFF; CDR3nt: TGCAGCGCAAGTCCCACGACTAGCGTCGGCAATGAGCAGTTCTTC
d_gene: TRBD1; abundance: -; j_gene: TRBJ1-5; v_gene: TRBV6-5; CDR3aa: CASTDRGEQPQHF; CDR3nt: TGTGCCAGCACCGACAGGGGTGAGCAGCCCCAGCATTTT
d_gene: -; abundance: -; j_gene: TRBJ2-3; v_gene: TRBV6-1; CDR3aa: CASRGGQAGTDTQYF; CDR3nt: TGTGCCAGCAGGGGAGGACAGGCTGGCACAGATACGCAGTATTTT
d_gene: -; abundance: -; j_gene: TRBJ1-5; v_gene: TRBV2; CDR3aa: CASSTQGSNQPQHF; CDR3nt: TGTGCCAGCAGCACCCAGGGGAGCAATCAGCCCCAGCATTTT
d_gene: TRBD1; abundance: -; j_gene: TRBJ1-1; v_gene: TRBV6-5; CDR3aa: CASATDRGWLEAFF; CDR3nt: TGTGCCAGCGCCACAGACAGGGGTTGGTTGGAAGCTTTCTTT
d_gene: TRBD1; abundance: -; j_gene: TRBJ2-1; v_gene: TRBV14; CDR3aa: CASSQGTGGNEQFF; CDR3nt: TGTGCCAGCAGCCAAGGGACAGGGGGCAATGAGCAGTTCTTC
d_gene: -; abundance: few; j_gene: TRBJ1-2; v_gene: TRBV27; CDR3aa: CASSLSTRGNYGYTF; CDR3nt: TGTGCCAGCAGTTTATCGACCCGGGGGAACTATGGCTACACCTTC
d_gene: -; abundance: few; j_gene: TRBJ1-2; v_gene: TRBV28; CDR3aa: CASSEDKIYGYTF; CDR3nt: TGTGCCAGCAGTGAGGACAAGATCTATGGCTACACCTTC
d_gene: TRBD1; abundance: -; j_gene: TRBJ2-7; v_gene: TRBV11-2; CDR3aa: CASRQGDRVRNEQYF; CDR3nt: TGTGCCAGCAGACAAGGGGACAGGGTAAGGAACGAGCAGTACTTC